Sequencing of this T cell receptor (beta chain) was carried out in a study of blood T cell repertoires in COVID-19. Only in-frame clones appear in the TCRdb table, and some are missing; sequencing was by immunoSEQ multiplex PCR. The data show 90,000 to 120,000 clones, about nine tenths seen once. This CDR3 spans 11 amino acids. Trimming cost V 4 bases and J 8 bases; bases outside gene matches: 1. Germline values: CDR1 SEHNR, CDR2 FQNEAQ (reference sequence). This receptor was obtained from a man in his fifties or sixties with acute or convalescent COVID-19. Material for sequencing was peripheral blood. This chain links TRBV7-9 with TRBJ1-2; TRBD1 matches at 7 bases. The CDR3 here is CASSWGQGYTF. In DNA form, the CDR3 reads TGTGCCAGCAGCTGGGGACAGGGCTACACCTTC.